The 23 T cell receptor beta chains presented below share a single source sample, sequenced in a study of Tregs in tolerant kidney transplant recipients (dated by TCRdb to the late 2010s). The sample's time point label, decoded: blood sample drawn before combined kidney and bone marrow transplant. Libraries were prepared through the immunoSEQ multiplex PCR assay. As stored in TCRdb, this immuneACCESS dataset retains in-frame rearrangements with V and J assigned. A fraction of the clones does not appear; measured against another copy, unresolved V genes explain less than half of the discrepancy, and the remainder lacks a known reason. This sample's clone table shows 25,000 to 35,000 clones. Approximately 6.9% of the sample lies in the top ten. The material was CD8+ T cells from blood, obtained before the transplant. Receptors originate from a human donor who received a combined kidney and bone marrow transplant.

Turning to this clone: Read sequence stops 3 residues before the CDR3 end, and the germline J gene provides the missing end. This rearrangement joins TRBV19 to TRBJ1-4, with 10 bases aligning to TRBD1. Germline CDR1 LNHDA, CDR2 SQIVND (reference sequence). The CDR3 is made up of 14 amino acids. J lost 6 bases, V lost 7 bases, and 5 bases had no gene match. CDR3 sequence reads: CASNPTGGYEKLFF. Incomplete CDR3 DNA: TGTGCCAGTAATCCGACAGGGGGCTATGAAAAA.

As for this clone: The CDR3 extends 3 residues past the end of the read, so its final part is completed from the germline J gene. This rearrangement joins TRBV5-1 to TRBJ2-4; possibly TRBD1 for D (6 bases). Per germline, CDR1 SGHRS and CDR2 YFSETQ. The CDR3 spans 13 residues. V was trimmed by 7 bases and J by 7 bases, leaving 15 bases between them. The covered CDR3 bases are TGCGCCAGCGGAGACAGGACGGGGAACATT. It is translated as CASGDRTGNI. The entire CDR3 protein reads CASGDRTGNIQYF.

As regards this clone: Read coverage stops 3 residues before the CDR3 terminus; the germline J gene supplies the remainder. The chain links TRBV12-3 or TRBV12-4 to TRBJ2-3; the match to TRBD2 covers 7 bases. The CDR3 covers 16 residues. With 0 bases clipped from V and 0 bases from J, the junction kept 3 bases outside the gene matches. The CDR3 DNA, read in part, is TGTGCCAGCAGTTTAGCGCCGCGGGGGAGCACAGATACG. As protein: CASSLAPRGSTDT. The CDR3 in full is CASSLAPRGSTDTQYF.

On this clone itself: The CDR3 extends 3 residues past the end of the read, so its final part is completed from the germline J gene. The chain links TRBV6-2 or TRBV6-3 to TRBJ2-1; no firm D call. CDR1 and CDR2 from the germline V gene are MNHEY and SVGEGT. V lost 0 bases and J lost 8, with 14 bases in between. This CDR3 comprises 15 residues. CDR3 bases read: TGTGCCAGCAGTTACTCGGCGGCGGTCAGCGATGAG. It encodes CASSYSAAVSDE. The whole CDR3 region reads CASSYSAAVSDEQFF.

A remark on this clone: Coverage ceases 3 residues before the CDR3 finishes, and the germline J gene fills in the end. The chain couples TRBV5-1 to TRBJ1-2, with 7 bases identical to TRBD1. The CDR3 has 15 residues. Trimming removed 4 bases from V and 1 base from J; junction bases left unmatched: 7. Germline V CDR1 and CDR2: SGHRS, YFSETQ. CDR3 sequence: CASSPDRDGNYGYTF. The part of the CDR3 DNA that was read is TGCGCCAGCAGCCCTGACAGGGATGGTAACTATGGC.

Worth noting for this clone: The read terminates 3 residues before the CDR3 end, so the remaining end is supplied by the germline J gene. V is TRBV19 and J is TRBJ2-7; D unclear. V was clipped by 3 bases and J by 5 bases, with 17 bases between them. This CDR3 region has 15 residues. Germline V CDR1 and CDR2: LNHDA, SQIVND (reference sequence). The CDR3 sequence is CASSMILDSVHEQYF. The part of the CDR3 DNA that was read is TGTGCCAGTAGTATGATTCTAGATTCGGTCCACGAG. Full variable domain (missing parts from reference TRBV19 and TRBJ2-7): DGGITQSPKYLFRKEGQNVTLSCEQNLNHDAMYWYRQDPGQGLRLIYYSQIVNDFQKGDIAEGYSVSREKKESFPLTVTSAQKNPTAFYLCASSMILDSVHEQYFGPGTRLTVT.

In the case of this clone: The CDR3 goes on 3 residues after the read ends, and that part is filled in from the germline J gene. V gene TRBV6-2 or TRBV6-3 combines with J gene TRBJ2-3, with TRBD2 matching 11 bases. Per the germline V gene, CDR1 is MNHEY and CDR2 is SVGEGT. This CDR3 region has 15 residues. Unmatched junction bases numbered 2, after V lost 2 bases and J lost 4 bases. The part of the CDR3 DNA that was read is TGTGCCAGCAGTTACGGACTAGCGGGCCCAGATACG. Translation gives CASSYGLAGPDT. The entire CDR3 protein reads CASSYGLAGPDTQYF.

With respect to this clone: The read finishes 3 residues shy of the CDR3 end, and the germline J gene is used to complete it. The rearrangement uses TRBV10-3 and TRBJ1-1; the D gene is possibly TRBD1 (6 bases). Germline V gene data show CDR1 as ENHRY and CDR2 as SYGVKD. The CDR3 contains 15 residues. V lost 3 bases and J 1 base, leaving 12 bases between the germline ends. The CDR3 protein is CAISDPQGPNTEAFF. Partial CDR3 DNA: TGTGCCATCAGTGACCCTCAGGGGCCGAACACTGAA.

Regarding this clone: The read terminates 3 residues ahead of where the CDR3 ends, so the germline J gene completes it. The rearrangement joins TRBV7-6 to TRBJ2-2, with 9 bases aligning to TRBD2. CDR1 SGHVS and CDR2 FNYEAQ come from the germline V gene. CDR3 length equals 15 residues. Trimming cost V 4 bases and J 6 bases; bases outside gene matches: 6. Partial CDR3 DNA: TGTGCCAGCAGCTCTTTAGCGGGAGCGTCCGGGGAG. Protein product: CASSSLAGASGE. In full, the CDR3 is CASSSLAGASGELFF.

In the case of this clone: From the germline J gene comes the end of the CDR3, since the read stops 3 residues before it. The gene calls are TRBV30 and TRBJ2-7; the match to TRBD2 covers 14 bases. J lost 5 bases, V lost 5 bases, and 2 bases had no gene match. Germline-derived CDR1 and CDR2 are GTSNPN and SVGIG (reference sequence). CDR3 length equals 13 residues. The covered CDR3 bases are TGTGCCTGGGGGACTAGCGGGGGCCACGAG. Translation gives CAWGTSGGHE. The full-length CDR3 reads as CAWGTSGGHEQYF.

Comment on this clone: The read stops 3 residues short of the end of the CDR3; the missing end is completed from the germline J gene. The chain carries TRBV5-6 and TRBJ2-7; TRBD2 agrees at 10 bases. Germline CDR1 and CDR2: SGHDT and YYEEEE. This CDR3 comprises 15 residues. J was trimmed by 5 bases and V by 0 bases; bases with no gene match: 5. CDR3 DNA (partial): TGTGCCAGCAGCTTGGGAGCGGGAGGGCCAGACGAG. This sequence encodes CASSLGAGGPDE. The full CDR3 protein is CASSLGAGGPDEQYF.

For this clone: The read falls 3 residues short of the CDR3 end, and the missing part is taken from the germline J gene. Other DNA sequences in the sample encode the same CDR3. The V gene is TRBV19, the J gene TRBJ1-1; perhaps TRBD1 as D (5 bases). The CDR3 spans 13 residues. CDR1 and CDR2 (germline): LNHDA, SQIVND (reference sequence). CDR3 amino acids: CASSIPLGGEAFF. CDR3 DNA (partial): TGTGCCAGTAGTATACCCTTGGGGGGGGAA.

Concerning this clone itself: The read terminates 3 residues ahead of where the CDR3 ends, so the germline J gene completes it. The chain employs TRBV2 and TRBJ2-7, with 11 bases aligning to TRBD1. This CDR3 is 17 amino acids long. V dropped 7 bases and J dropped 1; count of bases not matched to a gene: 12. From germline, CDR1 is SNHLY and CDR2 FYNNEI. The CDR3 loop is CASNGDRDRGASYEQYF. Incomplete CDR3 DNA: TGTGCCAGCAACGGGGATCGGGACAGGGGGGCTTCCTACGAG.

As to this clone: The observed sequence ends 3 residues before the CDR3 terminus, with the missing tail filled in from the germline J gene. The chain uses TRBV2 and TRBJ1-2; D ambiguous. Per the germline V gene, CDR1 is SNHLY and CDR2 is FYNNEI. CDR3 length equals 10 residues. CDR3 sequence reads: CASSDVGYTF. The sequenced CDR3 bases are TGTGCCAGCAGTGACGTCGGC.

As for this clone: The CDR3 is cut off 3 residues early in the read; its end comes from the germline J gene. This chain uses TRBV7-8 with TRBJ1-5, with a possible D match to TRBD1 (5 bases). In germline, CDR1 is SGHVS, CDR2 FQNEAQ. The CDR3 covers 18 residues. Trimming cost V 1 base and J 0 bases, with 16 bases left between them. The DNA read from the CDR3 is TGTGCCAGCAGCTTAGTAGGTACAGGACCCTATAGCAATCAGCCC. Protein product: CASSLVGTGPYSNQP. The full CDR3 is CASSLVGTGPYSNQPQHF.

Regarding this clone: The read gets to within 3 residues of the CDR3 end, and the germline J gene fills in the rest. The J gene is TRBJ2-1, the V gene TRBV5-4, with 9 bases that match TRBD2. Trimming removed 4 bases from V and 5 bases from J; junction bases left unmatched: 4. Per the germline V gene, CDR1 is SGHNT and CDR2 is YYREEE (reference sequence). The CDR3 runs 14 residues. The part of the CDR3 DNA that was read is TGTGCCAGCAGCGGGGGACTAGCACACAATGAG. Protein sequence: CASSGGLAHNE. The whole CDR3 sequence is CASSGGLAHNEQFF.

In regard to this clone: The read halts 3 residues ahead of the CDR3 end, with the missing end drawn from the germline J gene. The chain recombines TRBV20-1 with TRBJ2-2; 11 nucleotides match TRBD2. The CDR3 runs to 21 residues. The V gene end was trimmed by 0 bases and the J gene end by 5 bases; junction bases not matched to a gene: 20. Germline V gene data show CDR1 as DFQATT and CDR2 as SNEGSKA (reference sequence). The CDR3 loop reads CSARDPKIELAGDLRTGELFF. CDR3 DNA (partial): TGCAGTGCTAGAGATCCGAAAATAGAACTAGCGGGAGACTTGAGGACCGGGGAG.

Note on this clone: The missing CDR3 end, 3 residues past where the read stops, is filled in from the germline J gene. The chain links TRBV6-2 or TRBV6-3 to TRBJ1-4; tentative D call: TRBD1 (5 bases). The CDR3 totals 15 residues. The ends were cut back, 5 bases at V and 8 bases at J, with 18 bases in the middle. The germline V gene encodes CDR1 MNHEY and CDR2 SVGEGT. The CDR3 here is CASSPGHYLEEKLFF. The covered CDR3 bases are TGTGCCAGCAGTCCCGGACATTACTTAGAAGAAAAA.

Note on this clone: The read is 3 residues too short to cover the CDR3 end, so that end is filled in from the germline J gene. The J gene is TRBJ1-2, the V gene TRBV6-2 or TRBV6-3; the match to TRBD1 covers 7 bases. Germline V gene lookup returns CDR1 MNHEY and CDR2 SVGEGT. With 5 bases clipped from V and 6 bases from J, the junction kept 9 bases outside the gene matches. The CDR3 runs to 14 residues. The CDR3 loop is CASSPPDRVHGYTF. Partial CDR3 DNA: TGTGCCAGCAGTCCCCCAGACAGGGTACATGGC.

About this clone: The read terminates 3 residues ahead of where the CDR3 ends, so the germline J gene completes it. The chain uses TRBV2 and TRBJ1-2; maybe TRBD1 (5 bases). Germline CDR1 and CDR2: SNHLY and FYNNEI. The V end was cut by 6 bases, the J end by 2 bases, with 16 bases between. The CDR3 spans 15 residues. The DNA read from the CDR3 is TGTGCCAGCAGCGAGGGACTATCCGCAAACTATGGC. This encodes CASSEGLSANYG. The CDR3 in its entirety is CASSEGLSANYGYTF.

Concerning this clone itself: Read coverage stops 3 residues before the CDR3 terminus; the germline J gene supplies the remainder. V gene TRBV2 combines with J gene TRBJ2-5, with TRBD1 identical over 10 bases. The CDR3 has 17 amino acids. The ends lost 10 bases at V and 5 bases at J; junction bases unmatched: 19. Germline CDR1 is SNHLY and CDR2 is FYNNEI. The CDR3 protein is CATPGSGQGEFGETQYF. Incomplete CDR3 DNA: TGTGCCACACCGGGTTCCGGACAGGGGGAATTCGGGGAGACC.

Remarks on this clone: The observed sequence ends 3 residues before the CDR3 terminus, with the missing tail filled in from the germline J gene. This rearrangement joins TRBV29-1 to TRBJ2-1; a weak D match, TRBD1 (5 bases). The V end lost 4 bases, the J end lost 6 bases, and 19 bases lay between the germline ends. This CDR3 has 15 amino acids. The V gene's germline CDR1 is SQVTM and CDR2 ANQGSEA. The sequenced part of the CDR3 DNA is TGCAGCGTTGTGGGGCGAGTGGGCGGAATCAATGAG. It specifies CSVVGRVGGINE. The entire CDR3 protein is CSVVGRVGGINEQFF.

On this clone itself: The read comes to an end 3 residues before the CDR3 does, leaving the germline J gene to fill in the end. This sequence joins TRBV7-8 and TRBJ1-4, with a possible D match to TRBD1 (5 bases). Germline values: CDR1 SGHVS, CDR2 FQNEAQ. The CDR3 is 12 amino acids. CDR3 DNA (partial): TGTGCCAGCAGCTTATGGGGCCGGGAA. Protein sequence: CASSLWGRE. The complete CDR3 reads CASSLWGRELFF.